A single sample gave rise to the 28 T cell receptor beta chains below, sequenced in a study of blood T cell repertoires in COVID-19. TCRdb's table, derived via immunoSEQ multiplex PCR, lists solely in-frame clones and lacks some. The table records about 400,000 clones, about 85% of them present only once. The sequencing sample was made of PBMCs or T cells enriched from blood (not recorded which). The receptors originated from a woman aged 18-29 years with acute COVID-19.

This clone has just one count. This rearrangement joins TRBV10-1 to TRBJ2-5; tentative D call: TRBD2 (6 bases). The length of the CDR3 is 17 residues. The germline gives CDR1 WNHNN, CDR2 SYGVQD (reference sequence). V was clipped by 1 base and J by 2 bases, with 17 bases between them. The CDR3 DNA reads TGCGCCAGCAGTGAGTTACTTAGGACTATCCCGCAAGAGACCCAGTACTTC. This sequence encodes CASSELLRTIPQETQYF.

This sequence joins TRBV29-1 and TRBJ2-5; TRBD2 matches at 16 bases. Germline CDR1 reads SQVTM; CDR2 reads ANQGSEA. Trimming at V came to 4 bases and at J to 4 bases, leaving 6 bases not matched to a gene. The CDR3 runs to 16 residues. The CDR3 nucleotides read TGCAGCGTTGGCCCGGGACTAGCGGGAGGGGCAGAGACCCAGTACTTC. As protein: CSVGPGLAGGAETQYF.

This clone has just a few counts. V gene TRBV6-5 combines with J gene TRBJ1-5; 8 bases fit TRBD1. Germline V gene data show CDR1 as MNHEY and CDR2 as SVGAGI. This CDR3 has 14 residues. Trimming took 5 bases from V and 4 from J; bases not matched to a gene: 4. The CDR3 DNA is TGTGCCAGCAGTCGGGACAGGTGGAATCAGCCCCAGCATTTT. Amino acids: CASSRDRWNQPQHF.

J is TRBJ1-1 and V is TRBV10-1, with D unresolved. V was pared by 0 bases and J by 6 bases, with 8 bases between. The CDR3 contains 13 residues. Germline V gene lookup returns CDR1 WNHNN and CDR2 SYGVQD (reference sequence). The CDR3 spells CASSESGVSEAFF. Here the CDR3 DNA reads TGCGCCAGCAGTGAGTCCGGGGTTTCTGAAGCTTTCTTT.

This chain links TRBV18 with TRBJ1-1; 8 positions match TRBD1. V lost 3 bases and J lost 4; bases outside the gene matches: 10. CDR1 is KGHSH, CDR2 LQKENI, per germline. The CDR3 extends over 16 amino acids. Here the CDR3 DNA reads TGTGCCAGCTCACCTCGACAGGGGATGGTTAGCACTGAAGCTTTCTTT. Translation: CASSPRQGMVSTEAFF.

The chain combines TRBV6-5 with TRBJ2-4; D may be TRBD1 (5 bases). CDR3 length: 16 amino acids. Trimming pared 3 bases from V and 2 bases from J, leaving 14 bases between. Germline lookup yields CDR1 MNHEY and CDR2 SVGAGI. This CDR3 is CASSYSLQGTKNIQYF. The CDR3 bases are TGTGCCAGCAGTTATAGTCTGCAGGGAACCAAAAACATTCAGTACTTC.

The chain links TRBV13 to TRBJ2-7, with D perhaps TRBD2 (6 bases). The germline V gene encodes CDR1 PRHDT and CDR2 FYEKMQ (reference sequence). The CDR3 spans 18 residues. Deletions cut 0 bases from V and 2 bases from J, with 20 bases between. In DNA, the CDR3 is TGTGCCAGCAGCTTAGGCGCCGCGGGGCGGGGCATCCCCTACGAGCAGTACTTC. It is translated as CASSLGAAGRGIPYEQYF.

The chain links TRBV9 to TRBJ1-2, with a tentative D call TRBD1 (6 bases). From germline, CDR1 is SGDLS and CDR2 YYNGEE. Trimming removed 4 bases at V and 5 bases at J, with 24 bases between. CDR3 length equals 17 residues. In nucleotides, the CDR3 is TGTGCCAGCAGCTCCCCCCGGACAGAGGGAACACATTATGGCTACACCTTC. Amino acid sequence: CASSSPRTEGTHYGYTF.

The rearrangement uses TRBV28 and TRBJ1-4; D gene ambiguous. This CDR3 contains 15 residues. Per germline, CDR1 MDHEN and CDR2 SYDVKM. Trimming left V 7 bases short and J 7 bases short, with 19 bases between. CDR3 nucleotides: TGTGCCAGCACTCTCGAGAGGGAGGCGATTGAAAAACTGTTTTTT. This codes for CASTLEREAIEKLFF.

The CDR3 loop reads CAWSLGTVYEQYF. The CDR3 bases are TGTGCCTGGAGTCTTGGGACAGTATACGAGCAGTACTTC. The V and J genes are TRBV30 and TRBJ2-7; 7 bases line up with TRBD1. V shed 2 bases and J 4 bases; nucleotides not matched to a gene: 5. The length of the CDR3 is 13 residues. Germline V gene sequence: CDR1 GTSNPN, CDR2 SVGIG (reference sequence).

The chain joins TRBV4-1 to TRBJ1-5; no clear D gene. V dropped 4 bases and J dropped 0 bases, with 22 bases sitting between them. The CDR3 is made up of 19 amino acids. CDR1 MGHRA and CDR2 YSYEKL come from the germline V gene. CDR3 nucleotide sequence: TGCGCCAGCAGCCCTGAGAGCCATCGCAGGTCCTATAGCAATCAGCCCCAGCATTTT. Translated, it gives CASSPESHRRSYSNQPQHF.

There are a few counts of this clone. This rearrangement joins TRBV6-5 to TRBJ1-5, with TRBD1 identical over 9 bases. The CDR3 has 14 residues. With V trimmed by 5 bases and J by 7 bases, 6 bases remained unmatched. Per the germline V gene, CDR1 is MNHEY and CDR2 is SVGAGI. The CDR3 loop reads CASSPGTGFQPQHF. The CDR3 nucleotides read TGTGCCAGCAGTCCCGGGACAGGGTTCCAGCCCCAGCATTTT.

This rearrangement joins TRBV2 to TRBJ2-6, with 7 bases fitting TRBD1. Germline V lookup: CDR1 SNHLY, CDR2 FYNNEI. The CDR3 loop spans 16 amino acids. With 6 bases clipped from V and 4 bases from J, the junction kept 9 bases outside the gene matches. The CDR3 spells CASSVGQASGANVLTF. The CDR3 coding sequence is TGTGCCAGCAGCGTTGGACAGGCCTCCGGGGCCAACGTCCTGACTTTC.

There are a few counts of this clone. J is TRBJ2-7 and V is TRBV25-1; tentatively, D is TRBD1 (6 bases). V lost 6 bases, J lost 6 bases, and 15 bases lay in between. The CDR3 covers 13 residues. Per the germline V gene, CDR1 is MGHDK and CDR2 is SYGVNS. CDR3 in amino acids: CASSRDNVLEQYF. In DNA, the CDR3 is TGTGCCAGCAGCCGGGACAATGTTCTCGAGCAGTACTTC.

The CDR3 loop is CASSDHGSSNYGYTF. Here the CDR3 DNA reads TGTGCCAGCAGTGATCACGGGAGTTCCAACTATGGCTACACCTTC. This chain uses TRBV6-1 with TRBJ1-2; D is unresolved. The V end was cut by 3 bases, the J end by 2 bases, with 13 bases between. CDR3 size: 15 residues. Germline V gene lookup returns CDR1 MNHNS and CDR2 SASEGT.

This chain links TRBV5-1 with TRBJ2-1; 9 positions match TRBD2. With 4 bases clipped from V and 4 bases from J, the junction kept 9 bases outside the gene matches. Per the germline V gene, CDR1 is SGHRS and CDR2 is YFSETQ. This CDR3 comprises 16 residues. The chain's CDR3 is CASSAQTSGPYNEQFF. The CDR3 nucleotides read TGCGCCAGCAGCGCCCAGACTAGCGGCCCATACAATGAGCAGTTCTTC.

V gene TRBV28 combines with J gene TRBJ1-5; maybe TRBD1 (5 bases). The CDR3 is 14 amino acids. Germline lookup yields CDR1 MDHEN and CDR2 SYDVKM. Trimming took 3 bases from V and 4 from J, leaving 10 bases between them. The CDR3 region has the DNA TGTGCCAGCAGTTTCAACAGGAAAAATCAGCCCCAGCATTTT. Residues: CASSFNRKNQPQHF.

The V and J genes are TRBV5-1 and TRBJ2-1; D gene ambiguous. The length of the CDR3 is 13 residues. CDR1 and CDR2 from the germline V gene are SGHRS and YFSETQ. Between the trimmed V and J ends, which lost 1 base and 9 bases, there was a span of 11 bases. CDR3 region: CASSLTPGAEQFF. The CDR3 nucleotides read TGCGCCAGCAGCTTGACCCCAGGTGCTGAGCAGTTCTTC.

The V gene is TRBV11-3, the J gene TRBJ1-1, with a possible D match to TRBD1 (5 bases). This CDR3 is 13 amino acids long. Germline CDR1 and CDR2: SGHNT and YENEEA. The germline V and J ends were trimmed by 2 bases and 4 bases, with 8 bases remaining between them. The chain's CDR3 is CASSLIGGTEAFF. The CDR3, as DNA: TGTGCCAGCAGCTTAATCGGGGGCACTGAAGCTTTCTTT.

A single count supports this clone. This chain uses TRBV12-2 with TRBJ2-1; the table's TRBD2 call for D was not verified on the DNA. TRBV12-2 is tagged as a pseudogene. The CDR3 is 14 amino acids. DNA for the CDR3: TGTGCAAGTCGTCAGAACGCGGGATTTGGAGAGCAGTTCTTC. This codes for CASRQNAGFGEQFF.

The V call is TRBV21-1, the J call TRBJ2-1; the table's TRBD1 call for D was not verified on the DNA. TRBV21-1 is termed a pseudogene. The CDR3 runs 10 residues. Here the CDR3 DNA reads TGTGCCGGGGCGCGGAATGAGCAGTTCTTC. It codes for CAGARNEQFF.

The chain recombines TRBV7-9 with TRBJ1-5; TRBD1 matches 9 bases. Germline V gives CDR1 SEHNR, CDR2 FQNEAQ (reference sequence). The CDR3 runs 15 residues. The V segment lost 0 bases and the J segment 7 bases; nucleotides outside the gene matches: 4. The CDR3 loop reads CASSLAGTGYQPQHF. Written as DNA, the CDR3 is TGTGCCAGCAGCTTAGCGGGGACAGGGTACCAGCCCCAGCATTTT.

The rearrangement links TRBV7-9 to TRBJ2-7; TRBD2 might be the D (5 bases). CDR1 is SEHNR and CDR2 is FQNEAQ in the germline V gene (reference sequence). V dropped 5 bases and J dropped 6 bases, with 17 bases sitting between them. The CDR3 sequence is 14 residues long. The CDR3 loop reads CASSPDSSRFEQYF. In DNA, the CDR3 is TGTGCCAGCAGCCCGGACTCTAGTCGGTTCGAGCAGTACTTC.

The rearrangement uses TRBV24-1 and TRBJ2-5, with TRBD2 matching over 9 bases. Germline CDR1 KGHDR, CDR2 SFDVKD. Unmatched junction bases numbered 7, after V lost 4 bases and J lost 2 bases. There are 16 residues in the CDR3. CDR3 residues: CATSEGSSGEQETQYF. In nucleotides, the CDR3 is TGTGCCACCAGTGAAGGCTCTAGCGGGGAACAAGAGACCCAGTACTTC.

This sequence joins TRBV28 and TRBJ2-3; 7 nucleotides match TRBD2. Germline CDR1 reads MDHEN; CDR2 reads SYDVKM. V was clipped by 5 bases and J by 2 bases; unmatched bases: 7. This CDR3 contains 15 residues. CDR3 nucleotide sequence: TGTGCCAGCAGTCCAGCCGGGACTAACACAGATACGCAGTATTTT. This codes for CASSPAGTNTDTQYF.

The chain combines TRBV7-8 with TRBJ1-2; D may be TRBD1 (6 bases). Germline lookup yields CDR1 SGHVS and CDR2 FQNEAQ. V dropped 4 bases and J dropped 8 bases, with 17 bases sitting between them. The CDR3 has 14 residues. Here the CDR3 reads CASSSSQGRLGYTF. CDR3 in DNA: TGTGCCAGCAGCTCGTCTCAGGGGCGTCTGGGCTACACCTTC.

This clone was counted once. J is TRBJ1-6 and V is TRBV5-4, with 7 bases that match TRBD1. The CDR3 extends over 16 amino acids. The germline V gene has CDR1 SGHNT and CDR2 YYREEE (reference sequence). Trimming at V came to 4 bases and at J to 0 bases, leaving 4 bases not matched to a gene. Here the CDR3 reads CASSPTGSSYNSPLHF. As DNA, the CDR3 is TGTGCCAGCAGCCCGACAGGGAGCTCCTATAATTCACCCCTCCACTTT. The full variable domain, with the rest looked up from reference TRBV5-4 and TRBJ1-6, is ETGVTQSPTHLIKTRGQQVTLRCSSQSGHNTVSWYQQALGQGPQFIFQYYREEENGRGNFPPRFSGLQFPNYSSELNVNALELDDSALYLCASSPTGSSYNSPLHFGNGTRLTVT.

This sequence joins TRBV4-1 and TRBJ1-3; D is undetermined. The CDR3 contains 14 residues. The germline CDR1 and CDR2 sequences are MGHRA and YSYEKL. Deletions cut 1 base from V and 0 bases from J, with 4 bases between. For the CDR3, the DNA is TGCGCCAGCAGCCAAGGACACTCTGGAAACACCATATATTTT. Its protein product is CASSQGHSGNTIYF.